This TCR beta chain was sequenced during a study of blood T cell repertoires in COVID-19. Study context: The United States, Italy and Spain were the sources of the acute and convalescent COVID-19 samples. PBMCs, B-cell-depleted T cells, or T cells provided the cDNA or gDNA that made up the material.

Per the original data handling: How many nucleated cells were present was estimated from reference gene primer amplification. Measured with immunoSEQ multiplex PCR; TCRdb has only the in-frame clones, and not every one. The V and J calls and clone size were taken over from that table, and D and trimming were inferred from the DNA. The table includes about 220,000 clones, about 91% detected once. Adults between roughly 18 and 100 years of age took part from fewer than 30 US areas. Losses at the gene ends were 6 bases for V and 5 bases for J; bases not matched to a gene: 6. CDR3 length equals 13 residues.

The clonotype originates from a woman in her fifties or sixties with acute COVID-19. Source material: PBMCs or T cells enriched from blood (not recorded which). This chain joins TRBV12-3 or TRBV12-4 and TRBJ2-5; 7 bases align to TRBD2. The DNA for the CDR3 is TGTGCCAGCAGGGCGAGCGGGATCGAGACCCAGTACTTC. It specifies CASRASGIETQYF.